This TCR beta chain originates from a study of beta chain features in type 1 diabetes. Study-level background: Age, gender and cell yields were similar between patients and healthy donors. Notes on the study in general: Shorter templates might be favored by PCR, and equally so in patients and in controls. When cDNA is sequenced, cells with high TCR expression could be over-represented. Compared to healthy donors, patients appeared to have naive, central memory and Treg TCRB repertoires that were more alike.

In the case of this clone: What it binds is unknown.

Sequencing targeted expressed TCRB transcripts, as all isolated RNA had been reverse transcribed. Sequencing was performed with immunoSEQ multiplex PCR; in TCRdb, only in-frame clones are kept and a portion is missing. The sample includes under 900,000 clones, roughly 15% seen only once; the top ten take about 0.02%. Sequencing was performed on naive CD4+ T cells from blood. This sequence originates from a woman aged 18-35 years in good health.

The CDR3 reads CASSLDGVNTEAFF. The CDR3 DNA reads as TGTGCCAGCAGCTTGGACGGAGTGAACACTGAAGCTTTCTTT. The chain uses TRBV7-2 and TRBJ1-1; unclear D gene. Germline loops: CDR1 SGHTA, CDR2 FQGNSA. V lost 3 bases to trimming and J lost 0 bases, with 8 bases between them. The CDR3 is made up of 14 amino acids. The full variable domain, with the rest looked up from reference TRBV7-2 and TRBJ1-1, is GAGVSQSPSNKVTEKGKDVELRCDPISGHTALYWYRQSLGQGLEFLIYFQGNSAPDKSGLPSDRFSAERTGGSVSTLTIQRTQQEDSAVYLCASSLDGVNTEAFFGQGTRLTVV.